The rows below give T cell receptor beta chains drawn from one sample of a study of cytomegalovirus exposure and HLA in healthy donors. TCRdb's table, derived via immunoSEQ multiplex PCR, lists solely in-frame clones and lacks some. Its table records 120,000 to 150,000 clones. Input material: PBMCs. The receptors here all came from a man aged 35 to 55 in good health and CMV-seronegative. The CDR3 runs from the conserved cysteine through the conserved F or W. Each record gives: V gene, J gene, D gene, CDR3 length, CDR3 DNA, CDR3 protein. A D gene is named only where the DNA matches it firmly.

TRBV19	TRBJ1-1	.	13	TGTGCCAGTAGCATCCCGCCGGGGGAAGGAGCTTTCTTT	CASSIPPGEGAFF
TRBV21-1	TRBJ2-7	.	12	TGTGCCAGCACCTCAGGGTGCTACGAGCAGTACTTC	CASTSGCYEQYF
TRBV11-2	TRBJ2-3	.	15	TGTGCCAGCAGCTTAGATAACAGTTTCACAGATACGCAGTATTTT	CASSLDNSFTDTQYF
TRBV5-5	TRBJ2-7	.	14	TGTGCCAGCAGCCCCGCGGCAGGGTTGTACGAGCAGTACTTC	CASSPAAGLYEQYF
TRBV9	TRBJ1-2	TRBD1	13	TGTGCCAGCAGCGTAGGTAGGGGGGACAGGTCGACCTTC	CASSVGRGDRSTF
TRBV11-1	TRBJ2-5	.	15	TGTGCCAGCAGCTTAGGACAGAAACTCCAAGAGACCCAGTACTTC	CASSLGQKLQETQYF
TRBV29-1	TRBJ2-5	.	13	TGCAGCGTCGAAGGGGGGGTTGTCGAGACCCAGTACTTC	CSVEGGVVETQYF
TRBV5-6	TRBJ2-5	.	12	TGTGCCAGCAGCTTGATCCAGGAGACCCAGTACTTC	CASSLIQETQYF
TRBV5-4	TRBJ1-1	.	14	TGTGCCAGCAGCTTTCCAGGTCCCGATCCTGAAGCTTTCTTT	CASSFPGPDPEAFF
TRBV18	TRBJ1-4	.	14	TGTGCCAGTAACCAGGGGTCAACTAATGAAAAACTGTTTTTT	CASNQGSTNEKLFF
TRBV5-1	TRBJ2-1	.	16	TGCGCCAGCAGCCCCGGCAGCAGGGTTCCCTACAATGAGCAGTTCTTC	CASSPGSRVPYNEQFF
TRBV5-5	TRBJ1-2	TRBD1	15	TGTGCCAGCAGCTTGGGGGACAGTGTAAACTATGGCTACACCTTC	CASSLGDSVNYGYTF